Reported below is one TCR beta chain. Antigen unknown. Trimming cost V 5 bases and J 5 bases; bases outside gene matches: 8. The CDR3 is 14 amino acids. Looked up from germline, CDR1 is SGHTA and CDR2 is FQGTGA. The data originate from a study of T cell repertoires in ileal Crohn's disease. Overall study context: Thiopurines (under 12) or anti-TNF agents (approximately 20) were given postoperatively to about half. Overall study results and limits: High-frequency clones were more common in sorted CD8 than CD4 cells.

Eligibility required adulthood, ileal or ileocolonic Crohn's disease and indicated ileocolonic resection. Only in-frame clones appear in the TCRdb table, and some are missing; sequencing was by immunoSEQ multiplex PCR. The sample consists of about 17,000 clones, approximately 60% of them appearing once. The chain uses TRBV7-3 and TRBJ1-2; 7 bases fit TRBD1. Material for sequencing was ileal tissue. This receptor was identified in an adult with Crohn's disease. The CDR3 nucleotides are TGTGCCAGCAGCCGGGACAGTTTAAGGTATGGCTACACCTTC. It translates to CASSRDSLRYGYTF.